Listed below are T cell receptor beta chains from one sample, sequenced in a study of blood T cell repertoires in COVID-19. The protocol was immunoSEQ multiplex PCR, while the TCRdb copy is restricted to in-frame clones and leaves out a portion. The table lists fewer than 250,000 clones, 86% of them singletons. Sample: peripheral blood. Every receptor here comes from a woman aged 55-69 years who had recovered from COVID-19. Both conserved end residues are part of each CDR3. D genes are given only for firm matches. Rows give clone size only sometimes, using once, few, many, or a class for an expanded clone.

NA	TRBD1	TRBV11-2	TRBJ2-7	CASSPPGQGAYEQYF	TGTGCCAGCAGTCCACCGGGACAGGGGGCCTACGAGCAGTACTTC
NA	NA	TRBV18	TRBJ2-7	CASSPPQGSYEQYF	TGTGCCAGCTCACCACCCCAGGGGTCCTACGAGCAGTACTTC
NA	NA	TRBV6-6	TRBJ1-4	CASSITGPGGEKLFF	TGTGCCAGCAGTATCACAGGGCCCGGAGGTGAAAAACTGTTTTTT
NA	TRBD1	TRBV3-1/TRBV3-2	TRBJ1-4	CASSHGDRVGEKLFF	TGTGCCAGCAGCCATGGGGACAGGGTGGGTGAAAAACTGTTTTTT
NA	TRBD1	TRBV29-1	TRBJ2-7	CSVEGTVTYEQYF	TGCAGCGTTGAGGGGACAGTCACCTACGAGCAGTACTTC
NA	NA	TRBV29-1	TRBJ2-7	CSVEGSGQLSSYEQYF	TGCAGCGTTGAAGGGTCCGGACAACTTTCCTCCTACGAGCAGTACTTC
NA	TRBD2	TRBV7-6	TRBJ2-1	CASSLASGGAGYNEQFF	TGTGCCAGCAGCTTAGCTAGCGGGGGGGCTGGCTACAATGAGCAGTTCTTC
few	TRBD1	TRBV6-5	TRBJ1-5	CASSFQGGSNQPQHF	TGTGCCAGCAGCTTCCAGGGGGGTAGCAATCAGCCCCAGCATTTT
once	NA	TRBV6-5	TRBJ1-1	CASTPPGVEGEAFF	TGTGCCAGCACCCCCCCGGGGGTCGAGGGTGAAGCTTTCTTT
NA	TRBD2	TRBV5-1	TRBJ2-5	CASSWERGGPYQETQYF	TGCGCCAGCAGCTGGGAGCGGGGGGGACCCTACCAAGAGACCCAGTACTTC
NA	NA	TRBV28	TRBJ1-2	CASSAHTGDYGYTF	TGTGCCAGCAGTGCACACACGGGGGATTATGGCTACACCTTC
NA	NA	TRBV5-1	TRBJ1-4	CASSDLGGRINEKLFF	TGCGCCAGCAGCGACCTCGGGGGGCGGATTAATGAAAAACTGTTTTTT
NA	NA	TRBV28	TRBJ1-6	CASSFPGHPNSPLHF	TGTGCCAGCAGTTTTCCCGGACACCCTAATTCACCCCTCCACTTT
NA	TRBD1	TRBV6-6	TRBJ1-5	CASSDQGARNQPQHF	TGTGCCAGCAGTGACCAGGGGGCGCGAAATCAGCCCCAGCATTTT
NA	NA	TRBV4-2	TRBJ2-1	CASSQDGPQFF	TGTGCCAGCAGCCAAGATGGGCCCCAATTCTTC
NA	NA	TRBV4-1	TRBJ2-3	CASSQEGRGTDTQYF	TGCGCCAGCAGCCAGGAGGGCCGAGGCACAGATACGCAGTATTTT
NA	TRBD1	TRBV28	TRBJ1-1	CASSLTGTVNTEAFF	TGTGCCAGCAGTTTAACGGGGACAGTGAACACTGAAGCTTTCTTT
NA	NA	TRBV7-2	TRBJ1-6	CASSLRVGHLSPLHF	TGTGCCAGCAGCTTAAGAGTGGGGCATCTTTCACCCCTCCACTTT
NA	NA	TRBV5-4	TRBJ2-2	CASSLGPGTNTGELFF	TGTGCCAGCAGCTTGGGTCCGGGAACGAACACCGGGGAGCTGTTTTTT
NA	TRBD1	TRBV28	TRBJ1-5	CASSLWGQGLSQPQHF	TGTGCCAGCAGTTTATGGGGACAGGGATTGTCGCAGCCCCAGCATTTT
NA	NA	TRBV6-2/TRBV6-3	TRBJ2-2	CASSYPSGTAIGELFF	TGTGCCAGCAGTTACCCATCCGGGACTGCCATTGGGGAGCTGTTTTTT
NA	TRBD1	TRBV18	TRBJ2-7	CASSGDSISYEQYF	TGTGCCAGCTCAGGGGACAGCATATCCTACGAGCAGTACTTC
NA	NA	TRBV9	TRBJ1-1	CASSVGRGKNTEAFF	TGTGCCAGCAGCGTAGGCAGGGGCAAGAACACTGAAGCTTTCTTT
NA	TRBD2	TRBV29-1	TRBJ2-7	CSVNSLAGGAYEQYF	TGCAGCGTCAACAGTCTAGCGGGGGGAGCCTACGAGCAGTACTTC
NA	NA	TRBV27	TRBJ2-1	CASGRNIGSYNEQFF	TGTGCCAGCGGGAGGAATATTGGCTCCTACAATGAGCAGTTCTTC
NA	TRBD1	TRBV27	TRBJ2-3	CASSSRQGSSDTQYF	TGTGCCAGCAGTTCCCGACAGGGTTCCTCAGATACGCAGTATTTT
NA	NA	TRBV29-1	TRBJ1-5	CSVEVGFNQPQHF	TGCAGCGTGGAGGTGGGTTTCAATCAGCCCCAGCATTTT
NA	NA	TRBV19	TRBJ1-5	CASSIGGYTQPQHF	TGTGCCAGTAGTATTGGGGGCTACACTCAGCCCCAGCATTTT
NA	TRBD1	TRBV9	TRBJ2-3	CASSQAAADRGLVDTQYF	TGTGCCAGCAGTCAGGCGGCCGCCGACAGGGGGTTGGTTGATACGCAGTATTTT
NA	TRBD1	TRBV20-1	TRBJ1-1	CSTRGLEAFF	TGCAGTACAAGGGGGCTGGAAGCTTTCTTT
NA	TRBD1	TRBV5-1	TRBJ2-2	CAIPTGSTGELFF	TGCGCCATTCCGACAGGGAGCACCGGGGAGCTGTTTTTT
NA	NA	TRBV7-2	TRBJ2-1	CASSLVEGNEQFF	TGTGCCAGCAGCTTAGTAGAGGGCAATGAGCAGTTCTTC
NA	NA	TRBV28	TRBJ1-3	CASSSTVSAIYF	TGTGCCAGCAGCTCTACAGTTTCCGCCATATATTTT